The clone carrying this TCR beta chain was picked up a small number of times. The antigen is not known. This sample was included in a study of T-cell memory formation after mild COVID-19. On the study more broadly: TCR clusters largely stayed donor specific. Study results and caveats: Clones that contracted from day 15 to 85 had balanced CD4/CD8; later expanders were CD4+ biased. In pre-infection memory, a portion of responding clones appeared, which suggested that cross-reactive memory joined. Second-wave clones with a day 37 peak had unconfirmed SARS-CoV-2 specificity.

TCRdb re-derived calls from the 5' RACE reads in MiXCR, one entry per CDR3 protein. Of about 400,000 distinct CDR3 sequences detected, over 15% appear once; the ten largest clones hold around a fifth. CDR1 MNHNS and CDR2 SASEGT come from the germline V gene. The CDR3 runs to 14 residues. After removal of 3 bases from V and 8 bases from J, the junction contained 6 bases not matched to a gene. The sample consisted of PBMCs or a T cell subset sorted from them (not recorded which). The sequence was obtained from a man between 18 and 35 years old who had mild COVID-19 (a few samples of this study predate the infection). Cell type and time point are not known. The chain links TRBV6-1 to TRBJ1-4, with TRBD1 identical over 7 bases. The CDR3 reads CASSDDRVAEKLFF. The CDR3, as DNA: TGTGCCAGCAGTGACGACAGGGTAGCAGAAAAACTGTTTTTT.